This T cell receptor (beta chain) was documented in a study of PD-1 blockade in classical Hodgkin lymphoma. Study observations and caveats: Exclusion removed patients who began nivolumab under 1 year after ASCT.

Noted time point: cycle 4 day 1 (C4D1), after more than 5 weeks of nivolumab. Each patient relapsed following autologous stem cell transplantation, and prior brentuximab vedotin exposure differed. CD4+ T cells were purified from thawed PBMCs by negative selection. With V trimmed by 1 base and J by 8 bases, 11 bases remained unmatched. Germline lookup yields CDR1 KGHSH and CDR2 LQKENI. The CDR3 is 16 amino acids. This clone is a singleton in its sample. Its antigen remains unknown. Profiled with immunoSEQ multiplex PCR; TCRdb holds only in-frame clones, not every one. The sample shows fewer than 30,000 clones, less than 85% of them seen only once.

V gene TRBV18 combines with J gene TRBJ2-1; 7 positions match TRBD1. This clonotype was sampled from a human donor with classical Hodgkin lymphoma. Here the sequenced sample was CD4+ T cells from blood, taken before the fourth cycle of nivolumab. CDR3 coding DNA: TGTGCCAGCTCACCACTGGAGACAGGGCTGTTGTATGAGCAGTTCTTC. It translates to CASSPLETGLLYEQFF.